Below are 27 T cell receptor beta chains sequenced from a single sample in a study of shared clonotypes between healthy human individuals (dated by TCRdb to about 2020). Libraries were built with the immunoSEQ multiplex PCR assay. Drawn from immuneACCESS, this table holds only the in-frame rearrangements with V and J called that TCRdb kept. Clones are partly lost; checked studies trace under half to an unresolved V gene and leave the rest unexplained. A total of some 2,500,000 clones appear in this sample, around 93% of them only once. In total, the top ten clones hold 0.3% to 0.4% of the sample. The sequenced material came from naive CD4+ T cells from PBMCs. The cell subset or site label here, explained by the study, means: CD45RA+ positively selected. The receptors derive from a man aged 18 to 30 in good health. Some clones in this sample may be carry-over from other donors' samples.

J is TRBJ2-3 and V is TRBV28; 7 bases align to TRBD2. Trimming took 7 bases from V and 3 from J; bases not matched to a gene: 13. The CDR3 has 16 residues. Germline CDR1 reads MDHEN; CDR2 reads SYDVKM. The CDR3 region has the DNA TGTGCCAGCACGGTTTCTAGCGGCCCGGGGACAGATACGCAGTATTTT. Encoded protein: CASTVSSGPGTDTQYF.

This chain connects TRBV15 to TRBJ2-3, with D unresolved. The CDR3 has 13 residues. The germline CDR1 and CDR2 sequences are LNHNV and YYDKDF (reference sequence). V lost 1 base and J 3 bases, leaving 5 bases between the germline ends. The CDR3 loop is CATSRAVTDTQYF. In DNA form, the CDR3 reads TGTGCCACCAGCAGAGCAGTGACAGATACGCAGTATTTT.

In its sample, this clone was seen once. This chain uses TRBV16 with TRBJ1-2, with D possibly TRBD1 on 5 matching bases. Between the trimmed V and J ends, which lost 4 bases and 8 bases, there was a span of 20 bases. The CDR3 extends over 15 amino acids. In germline, CDR1 is KGHSY, CDR2 FQNENV. The CDR3 nucleotides read TGTGCCAGCAGCCTCCAAACGCTGGGGGGAGGAGGCTACACCTTC. Amino acid sequence: CASSLQTLGGGGYTF.

The rearrangement joins TRBV19 to TRBJ2-2; D is uncertain. Germline loops: CDR1 LNHDA, CDR2 SQIVND (reference sequence). The V end was cut by 4 bases, the J end by 0 bases, with 15 bases between. The CDR3 spans 17 residues. For the CDR3, the DNA is TGTGCCAGTAGTACCCCGGGTCTAAATACGAACACCGGGGAGCTGTTTTTT. This gives the protein CASSTPGLNTNTGELFF.

This clone was counted a single time. The J gene is TRBJ2-7, the V gene TRBV2, with D hard to call. The germline V gene encodes CDR1 SNHLY and CDR2 FYNNEI. This CDR3 has 14 amino acids. Trimming removed 1 base at V and 7 bases at J, with 14 bases between. CDR3 in DNA: TGTGCCAGCAGTGAAGGACTTATACCGGGTGAGCAGTACTTC. This gives the protein CASSEGLIPGEQYF.

This clone appeared a single time. J is TRBJ2-7 and V is TRBV4-2; D unclear. CDR3 length equals 12 residues. Germline CDR1 reads LGHNA; CDR2 reads YNFKEQ. The V and J ends lost 3 bases and 1 base respectively, with 4 bases between them. In DNA form, the CDR3 reads TGTGCCAGCAGCCACGAGTCCTACGAGCAGTACTTC. Translating it yields CASSHESYEQYF.

V and J are TRBV7-9 and TRBJ2-5; 13 bases fit TRBD2. CDR3 length equals 19 residues. Germline CDR1 reads SEHNR; CDR2 reads FQNEAQ (reference sequence). V shed 1 base and J 0 bases; nucleotides not matched to a gene: 8. For the CDR3, the DNA is TGTGCCAGCAGCTTAGGCCTCGGGACTAGCGGGACCTACCAAGAGACCCAGTACTTC. Amino acids: CASSLGLGTSGTYQETQYF.

The chain uses TRBV7-9 and TRBJ2-7; D perhaps matches TRBD1 (6 bases). This CDR3 has 12 amino acids. Between the trimmed V and J ends, which lost 1 base and 7 bases, there was a span of 8 bases. CDR1 and CDR2 (germline): SEHNR, FQNEAQ (reference sequence). For the CDR3, the DNA is TGTGCCAGCAGCTTAGGACAGGCTGAGCAGTACTTC. It yields the protein CASSLGQAEQYF.

The chain joins TRBV30 to TRBJ1-1; D call uncertain. V was trimmed by 5 bases and J by 6 bases, leaving 10 bases between them. The CDR3 spans 11 residues. CDR1 and CDR2 (germline): GTSNPN, SVGIG (reference sequence). The CDR3 loop is CAWGYGPEAFF. CDR3 DNA sequence: TGTGCCTGGGGATACGGTCCTGAAGCTTTCTTT.

The V and J genes are TRBV6-1 and TRBJ1-5; D unclear. Germline V gene data show CDR1 as MNHNS and CDR2 as SASEGT. V was trimmed by 3 bases and J by 6 bases, leaving 12 bases between them. CDR3 size: 14 residues. CDR3 DNA: TGTGCCAGCAGTGATAGGGTTTCGTTTCAGCCCCAGCATTTT. The encoded protein is CASSDRVSFQPQHF.

Comment on this clone: Other nucleotide sequences in the sample specify the same CDR3. The chain recombines TRBV5-1 with TRBJ1-1, with a weak D call TRBD1 (5 bases). Trimming removed 1 base at V and 3 bases at J, with 10 bases between. This CDR3 comprises 14 residues. Germline V gives CDR1 SGHRS, CDR2 YFSETQ. The CDR3, as DNA: TGCGCCAGCAGCTTGAACGGGGGGGACACTGAAGCTTTCTTT. Translation: CASSLNGGDTEAFF.

The CDR3 DNA sequence: TGTGCCACCCCTTCGTTCGGGAGGGGGGCGAATCAGCCCCAGCATTTT. Translated: CATPSFGRGANQPQHF. The chain has TRBV27 and TRBJ1-5; a weak D match, TRBD1 (6 bases). V was trimmed by 10 bases and J by 4 bases, leaving 23 bases between them. The length of the CDR3 is 16 residues. Looked up from germline, CDR1 is MNHEY and CDR2 is SMNVEV (reference sequence).

The J gene is TRBJ2-1, the V gene TRBV2; D not certain. The germline V gene encodes CDR1 SNHLY and CDR2 FYNNEI. The CDR3 loop spans 13 amino acids. V dropped 3 bases and J dropped 9 bases, with 12 bases sitting between them. The CDR3 reads CASSEGFSLEQFF. DNA of the CDR3: TGTGCCAGCAGTGAGGGGTTTTCGCTTGAGCAGTTCTTC. Combining the CDR3 with reference TRBV2 and TRBJ2-1 gives the whole variable domain EPEVTQTPSHQVTQMGQEVILRCVPISNHLYFYWYRQILGQKVEFLVSFYNNEISEKSEIFDDQFSVERPDGSNFTLKIRSTKLEDSAMYFCASSEGFSLEQFFGPGTRLTVL.

The chain carries TRBV5-1 and TRBJ2-3; tentative D call: TRBD2 (5 bases). Germline lookup yields CDR1 SGHRS and CDR2 YFSETQ. The CDR3 spans 16 residues. Trimming cost V 5 bases and J 0 bases, with 16 bases left between them. The CDR3 nucleotides are TGCGCCAGCAGTTTTGTAATAGCGATGAGCACAGATACGCAGTATTTT. Its translation: CASSFVIAMSTDTQYF.

This clone was seen just once. The V call is TRBV21-1, the J call TRBJ2-1; the table's D call, TRBD1, has no DNA check behind it. TRBV21-1 is tagged as a pseudogene. This CDR3 region has 12 residues. For the CDR3, the DNA is TGTGCCAGCAAGGGGGAAAACAATGAGCAGTTCTTC. It is translated as CASKGENNEQFF.

The chain uses TRBV7-2 and TRBJ2-7, with D maybe TRBD1 (8 bases). CDR1 and CDR2 (germline): SGHTA, FQGNSA. V dropped 5 bases and J dropped 5 bases, with 13 bases sitting between them. The CDR3 length is 13 residues. The CDR3 is CASSRQGRDEQYF. Written as DNA, the CDR3 is TGTGCCAGCAGCCGACAGGGGAGGGACGAGCAGTACTTC.

This chain links TRBV6-1 with TRBJ1-1, with D unclear. The CDR3 sequence is 15 residues long. V lost 6 bases to trimming and J lost 2 bases, with 16 bases between them. Germline V gene lookup returns CDR1 MNHNS and CDR2 SASEGT. CDR3 bases: TGTGCCAGCAGAAGACTTCCGACAACCAACACTGAAGCTTTCTTT. Translated: CASRRLPTTNTEAFF.

J is TRBJ2-1 and V is TRBV19, with TRBD2 identical over 15 bases. Germline CDR1 LNHDA, CDR2 SQIVND (reference sequence). Trimming took 5 bases from V and 7 from J; bases not matched to a gene: 6. The CDR3 contains 16 residues. The CDR3: CASSPRGLAGGNEQFF. The CDR3 DNA is TGTGCCAGTAGTCCCCGGGGACTAGCGGGGGGAAATGAGCAGTTCTTC.

This clone was observed once. The chain links TRBV4-1 to TRBJ2-7; 15 positions match TRBD2. The CDR3 has 19 residues. J gave up 0 bases and V 2 bases, and 8 bases lay outside the gene matches. Germline V gene data show CDR1 as MGHRA and CDR2 as YSYEKL. Written as DNA, the CDR3 is TGCGCCAGCAGCCAAAACCTCGGGACTAGCGGGAGGAGCTCCTACGAGCAGTACTTC. Its protein product is CASSQNLGTSGRSSYEQYF.

CDR3 DNA sequence: TGTGCCAGCCAGGGCAGGGTGGGATACGAGCAGTACTTC. Protein product: CASQGRVGYEQYF. V is TRBV27 and J is TRBJ2-7; the D gene is possibly TRBD1 (5 bases). The germline gives CDR1 MNHEY, CDR2 SMNVEV (reference sequence). The V end lost 8 bases, the J end lost 4 bases, and 15 bases lay between the germline ends. The CDR3 has 13 amino acids.

The chain recombines TRBV6-6 with TRBJ2-3, with TRBD2 matching 7 bases. From germline, CDR1 is MNHNY and CDR2 SVGAGI (reference sequence). This CDR3 has 14 amino acids. The junction had 3 bases not matched to a gene; V was cut back by 6 bases and J by 0 bases. Here the CDR3 DNA reads TGTGCCAGCAGGCCCGGGGGGAGCACAGATACGCAGTATTTT. Its protein is CASRPGGSTDTQYF.

The rearrangement links TRBV30 to TRBJ2-7, with 7 bases matching TRBD1. V shed 3 bases, J shed 3 bases, and the junction held 8 bases outside the gene matches. The CDR3 is 14 amino acids. The germline gives CDR1 GTSNPN, CDR2 SVGIG (reference sequence). CDR3 bases: TGTGCCTGGAGACCTTCACAGGGGAACTACGAGCAGTACTTC. Protein: CAWRPSQGNYEQYF.

This chain links TRBV4-1 with TRBJ2-2; 7 bases map to TRBD2. Per germline, CDR1 MGHRA and CDR2 YSYEKL. The CDR3 totals 15 residues. V shed 4 bases and J 3 bases; nucleotides not matched to a gene: 5. The CDR3 loop reads CASSRGGADTGELFF. The CDR3 nucleotides are TGCGCCAGCAGCCGGGGGGGAGCGGACACCGGGGAGCTGTTTTTT.

This rearrangement joins TRBV7-9 to TRBJ2-2; TRBD2 matches 16 bases. Germline CDR1 is SEHNR and CDR2 is FQNEAQ (reference sequence). The CDR3 contains 17 residues. Germline trimming cut 6 bases from V and 5 bases from J; bases unmatched to any gene: 6. CDR3 protein: CASRPGLAGGGTGELFF. The DNA for the CDR3 is TGTGCCAGCAGACCGGGACTAGCGGGAGGGGGTACCGGGGAGCTGTTTTTT.

The genes are TRBV5-1 and TRBJ2-5; 7 bases align to TRBD1. The CDR3 consists of 16 residues. V shed 3 bases, J shed 2 bases, and the junction held 10 bases outside the gene matches. The germline V gene encodes CDR1 SGHRS and CDR2 YFSETQ. CDR3 DNA: TGCGCCAGCAGCTCAATGACCCGACAGGGACAAGAGACCCAGTACTTC. Protein product: CASSSMTRQGQETQYF.

This clone was recorded only once. This rearrangement joins TRBV11-3 to TRBJ2-6, with 11 positions matching TRBD1. Germline CDR1 reads SGHNT; CDR2 reads YENEEA. CDR3 length: 18 residues. Trimming cost V 5 bases and J 2 bases; bases outside gene matches: 8. CDR3 in amino acids: CASSLGQGAGTGANVLTF. DNA of the CDR3: TGTGCCAGCAGCCTAGGACAGGGGGCCGGGACTGGGGCCAACGTCCTGACTTTC.

This sequence joins TRBV2 and TRBJ1-2, with 11 bases lining up with TRBD1. The CDR3 is made up of 16 amino acids. Per germline, CDR1 SNHLY and CDR2 FYNNEI. The junction had 5 bases not matched to a gene; V was cut back by 3 bases and J by 2 bases. The CDR3 DNA reads TGTGCCAGCAGTGATTTCGGGACAGGGGGAAACTATGGCTACACCTTC. Amino acids: CASSDFGTGGNYGYTF.